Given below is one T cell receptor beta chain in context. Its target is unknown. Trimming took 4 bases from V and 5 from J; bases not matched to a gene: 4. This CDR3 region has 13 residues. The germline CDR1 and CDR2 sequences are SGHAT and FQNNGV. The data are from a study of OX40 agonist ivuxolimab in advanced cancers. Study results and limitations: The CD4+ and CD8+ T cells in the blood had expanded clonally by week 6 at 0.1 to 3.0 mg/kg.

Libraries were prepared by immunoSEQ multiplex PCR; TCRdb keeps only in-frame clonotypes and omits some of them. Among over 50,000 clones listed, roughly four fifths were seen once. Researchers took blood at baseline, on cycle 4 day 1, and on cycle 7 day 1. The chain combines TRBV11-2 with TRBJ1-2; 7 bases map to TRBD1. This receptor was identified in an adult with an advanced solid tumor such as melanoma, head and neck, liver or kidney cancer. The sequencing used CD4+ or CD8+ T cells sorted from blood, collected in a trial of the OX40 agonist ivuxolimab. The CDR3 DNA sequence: TGTGCCAGCAGCTCCGGGACAGCATATGGCTACACCTTC. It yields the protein CASSSGTAYGYTF.